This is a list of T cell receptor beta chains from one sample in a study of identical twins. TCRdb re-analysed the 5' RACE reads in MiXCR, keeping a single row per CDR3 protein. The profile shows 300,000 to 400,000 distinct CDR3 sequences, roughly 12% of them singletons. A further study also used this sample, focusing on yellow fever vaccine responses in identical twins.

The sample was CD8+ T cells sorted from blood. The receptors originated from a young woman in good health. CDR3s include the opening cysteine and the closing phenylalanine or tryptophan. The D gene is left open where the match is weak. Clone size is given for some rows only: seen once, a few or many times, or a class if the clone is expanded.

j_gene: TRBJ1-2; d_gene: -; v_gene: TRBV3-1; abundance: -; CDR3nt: TGTGCCAGCAGCCCAAGTTATTCGTTTTGGGACGGCTACACCTTC; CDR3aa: CASSPSYSFWDGYTF
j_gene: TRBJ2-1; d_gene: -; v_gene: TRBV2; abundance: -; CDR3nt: TGTGCCAGCAGACCGATGGGGGGTGGTGAGCAGTTCTTC; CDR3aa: CASRPMGGGEQFF
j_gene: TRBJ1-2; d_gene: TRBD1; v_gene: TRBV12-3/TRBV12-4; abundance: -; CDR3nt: TGTGCCAGCAGTTTGGGACAGGGGGCCACCTATGGCTACACCTTC; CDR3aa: CASSLGQGATYGYTF
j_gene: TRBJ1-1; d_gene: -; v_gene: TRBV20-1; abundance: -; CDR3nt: TGCAGATTAGGGGCTGAAGCTTTCTTT; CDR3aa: CRLGAEAFF
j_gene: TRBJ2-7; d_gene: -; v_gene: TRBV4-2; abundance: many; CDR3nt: TGTGCCAGCAGCCAAGGGGGGGTGGAGCAGTACTTC; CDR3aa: CASSQGGVEQYF
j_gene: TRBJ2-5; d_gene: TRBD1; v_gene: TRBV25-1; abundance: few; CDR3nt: TGTGCCAGCAGTCACGGGACAGGGGGCGGCCAAGAGACCCAGTACTTC; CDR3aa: CASSHGTGGGQETQYF
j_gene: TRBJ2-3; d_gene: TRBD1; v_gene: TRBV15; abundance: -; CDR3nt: TGTGCCACCAGCAGTTACAGGGGGCTGCGAACAGATACGCAGTATTTT; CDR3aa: CATSSYRGLRTDTQYF
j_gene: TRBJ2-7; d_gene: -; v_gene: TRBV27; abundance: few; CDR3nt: TGTGCCACCGGGGACCGCTCCTACGAGCAGTACTTC; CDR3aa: CATGDRSYEQYF
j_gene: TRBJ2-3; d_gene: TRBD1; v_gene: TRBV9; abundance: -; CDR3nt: TGTGCCAGCAGCTACCGACAGGGCTCTAGCACAGATACGCAGTATTTT; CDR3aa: CASSYRQGSSTDTQYF
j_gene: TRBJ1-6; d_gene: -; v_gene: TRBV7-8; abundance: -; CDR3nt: TGTGCCAGCAGCTTGGAGGGGACCTCCTATAATTCACCCCTCCACTTT; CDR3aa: CASSLEGTSYNSPLHF
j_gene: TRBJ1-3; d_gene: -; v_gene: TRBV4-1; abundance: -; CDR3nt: TGCGCCAGCAGTTTGGTCCGGGTTTCGGATGAGCGGAACACCATATATTTT; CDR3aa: CASSLVRVSDERNTIYF
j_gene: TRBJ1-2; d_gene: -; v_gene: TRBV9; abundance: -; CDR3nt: TGTGCCAGCAGCGTAACGGAGGGGGGGCTCACCTTC; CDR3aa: CASSVTEGGLTF
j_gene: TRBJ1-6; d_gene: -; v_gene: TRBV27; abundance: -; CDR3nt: TGTGCCAGCAGTGGGGCGGGTAGGGGCTATAATTCACCCCTCCACTTT; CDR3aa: CASSGAGRGYNSPLHF
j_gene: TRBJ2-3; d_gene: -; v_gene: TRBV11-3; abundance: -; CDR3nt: TGTGCCAGCAGCTTTGAGTTGGCAGATACGCAGTATTTT; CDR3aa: CASSFELADTQYF
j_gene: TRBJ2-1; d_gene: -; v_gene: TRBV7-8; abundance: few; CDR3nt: TGTGCCAGCAGCCCTTATGGGGTGGGGGATGAGCAGTTCTTC; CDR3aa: CASSPYGVGDEQFF
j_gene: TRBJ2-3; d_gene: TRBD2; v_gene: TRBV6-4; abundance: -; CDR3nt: TGTGCCAGCAGTCCCCGGACTAGCGGGGAAAATACGCAGTATTTT; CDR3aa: CASSPRTSGENTQYF
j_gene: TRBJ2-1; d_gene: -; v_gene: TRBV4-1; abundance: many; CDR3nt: TGCGCCAGCAGCCAACCGGGGAGCTCCTACAATGAGCAGTTCTTC; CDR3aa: CASSQPGSSYNEQFF
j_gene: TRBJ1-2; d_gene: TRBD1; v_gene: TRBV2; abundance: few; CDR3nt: TGTGCCCGGTCACGACAGGGAGGCTACACCTTC; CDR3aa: CARSRQGGYTF
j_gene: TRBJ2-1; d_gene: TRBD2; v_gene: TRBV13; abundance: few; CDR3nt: TGTGCCAGCAGCCAGCGGGGGGCGGAGTACAATGAGCAGTTCTTC; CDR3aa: CASSQRGAEYNEQFF
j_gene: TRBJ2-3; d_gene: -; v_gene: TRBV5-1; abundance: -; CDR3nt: TGCGCCAGCAGCGCTTGGCGGGCTAGCACAGATACGCAGTATTTT; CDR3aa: CASSAWRASTDTQYF
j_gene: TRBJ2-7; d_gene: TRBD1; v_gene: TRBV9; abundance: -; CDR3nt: TGTGCCAGCAGCCTGGGACAGGCCTACTACGAGCAGTACTTC; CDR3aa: CASSLGQAYYEQYF
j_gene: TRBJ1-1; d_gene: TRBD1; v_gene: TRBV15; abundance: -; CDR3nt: TGTGCCACCAGCTCCGGGGGACAGGGTCAGATGGACACTGAAGCTTTCTTT; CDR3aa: CATSSGGQGQMDTEAFF
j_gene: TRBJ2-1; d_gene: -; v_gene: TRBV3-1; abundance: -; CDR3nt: TGTGCCAGCAGCCAAGCAGGGGGGCCCTACAATGAGCAGTTCTTC; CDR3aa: CASSQAGGPYNEQFF
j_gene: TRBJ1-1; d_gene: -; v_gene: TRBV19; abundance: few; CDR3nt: TGTGTCTCGGCCTTATCCCTGAACACTGAAGCTTTCTTT; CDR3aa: CVSALSLNTEAFF
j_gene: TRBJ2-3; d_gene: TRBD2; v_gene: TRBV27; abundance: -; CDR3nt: TGTGCCAGCGGCACGGGGGGCGGGAGGGCCATGACGCAGTATTTT; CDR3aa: CASGTGGGRAMTQYF
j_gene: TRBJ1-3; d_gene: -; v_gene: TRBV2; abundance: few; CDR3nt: TGTGCCAGAGGGTTGGCAGCCGGAAACAAGACCATATATTTT; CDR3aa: CARGLAAGNKTIYF